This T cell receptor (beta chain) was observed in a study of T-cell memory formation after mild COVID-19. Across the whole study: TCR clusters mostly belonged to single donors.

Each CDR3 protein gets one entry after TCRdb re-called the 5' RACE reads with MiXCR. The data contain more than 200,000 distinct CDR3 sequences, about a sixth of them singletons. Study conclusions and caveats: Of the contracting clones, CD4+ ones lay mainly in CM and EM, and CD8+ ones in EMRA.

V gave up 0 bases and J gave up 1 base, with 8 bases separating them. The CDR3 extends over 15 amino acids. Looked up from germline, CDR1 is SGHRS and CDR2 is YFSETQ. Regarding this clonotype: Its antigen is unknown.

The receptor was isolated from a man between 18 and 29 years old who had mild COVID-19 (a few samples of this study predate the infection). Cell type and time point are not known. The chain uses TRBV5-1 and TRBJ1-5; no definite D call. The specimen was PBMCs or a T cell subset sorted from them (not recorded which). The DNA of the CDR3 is TGCGCCAGCAGCTTGGAATGGGGAAGCAATCAGCCCCAGCATTTT. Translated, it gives CASSLEWGSNQPQHF.